Listed below are T cell receptor beta chains from one sample, sequenced in a study of identical twins. MiXCR, run by TCRdb on the 5' RACE reads, gives a single entry per CDR3 protein. The table shows a few hundred thousand distinct CDR3 sequences, with approximately 9.1% occurring only once. Material for sequencing was naive T cells sorted from blood. These receptors were obtained from a woman aged 45 to 65 in good health. CDR3s include the opening cysteine and the closing phenylalanine or tryptophan. Fields, in order: clone size, J gene, D gene, V gene, CDR3 DNA, CDR3 protein. D genes are given only for firm matches. Part of the rows lack a size; the others show once, few, many or a class for expanded clones.

size: -; J: TRBJ2-1; D: TRBD1; V: TRBV6-1; DNA: TGTGCCAGCGGACAGGACTTCTCCTACAATGAGCAGTTCTTC; CDR3: CASGQDFSYNEQFF
size: few; J: TRBJ2-5; D: -; V: TRBV14; DNA: TGTGCCAGCATGGGCAGGGATGAGGAGACCCAGTACTTC; CDR3: CASMGRDEETQYF
size: -; J: TRBJ2-2; D: -; V: TRBV11-3; DNA: TGTGCCAGCAGCCCGAGACAGATGAACACCGGGGAGCTGTTTTTT; CDR3: CASSPRQMNTGELFF
size: -; J: TRBJ2-5; D: -; V: TRBV11-2; DNA: TGTGCCAGCAGCTTAGAGCCCTATGAGACCCAGTACTTC; CDR3: CASSLEPYETQYF
size: -; J: TRBJ2-3; D: -; V: TRBV5-1; DNA: TGCGCCAGCAGCTTGGAGAGGAGGAGCACAGATACGCAGTATTTT; CDR3: CASSLERRSTDTQYF
size: -; J: TRBJ1-1; D: -; V: TRBV14; DNA: TGTGCCAGCAGCCAAGCCTCGGCCCAGAACACTGAAGCTTTCTTT; CDR3: CASSQASAQNTEAFF
size: few; J: TRBJ2-3; D: TRBD1; V: TRBV7-9; DNA: TGTGCCAGCAGCCCCAGACAGGGTCGTTTAACAGATACGCAGTATTTT; CDR3: CASSPRQGRLTDTQYF
size: -; J: TRBJ1-5; D: -; V: TRBV6-5; DNA: TGTGCCAGCAGTTTGACACGGACTCAGCCCCAGCATTTT; CDR3: CASSLTRTQPQHF
size: many; J: TRBJ2-3; D: -; V: TRBV5-1; DNA: TGCGCCAGCAGCTACCCTACCTTGGATACGCAGTATTTT; CDR3: CASSYPTLDTQYF
size: -; J: TRBJ2-7; D: -; V: TRBV5-1; DNA: TGCGCCAGCAGCTTGGCCGACCCTTCCTACGAGCAGTACTTC; CDR3: CASSLADPSYEQYF
size: many; J: TRBJ2-1; D: -; V: TRBV9; DNA: TGTGCCAGCAGCCCCCAGCTCCGGAGGGCCTACAATGAGCAGTTCTTC; CDR3: CASSPQLRRAYNEQFF
size: -; J: TRBJ2-2; D: -; V: TRBV7-8; DNA: TGTGCCAGCAGCAGACCGCCCCGCGGGGAAAACACCGGGGAGCTGTTTTTT; CDR3: CASSRPPRGENTGELFF
size: -; J: TRBJ2-3; D: -; V: TRBV5-1; DNA: TGCGCCAGCAGCGGGGGATCGGGAATGGAGGTAGATACGCAGTATTTT; CDR3: CASSGGSGMEVDTQYF
size: many; J: TRBJ1-4; D: TRBD1; V: TRBV29-1; DNA: TGCAGCGTACCGGGACAGGGAAATGAAAAACTGTTTTTT; CDR3: CSVPGQGNEKLFF
size: few; J: TRBJ2-3; D: TRBD2; V: TRBV6-2/TRBV6-3; DNA: TGTGCCAGCAGTTACCCGAGGACAGCGCGCGGGGGGGATACGCAGTATTTT; CDR3: CASSYPRTARGGDTQYF
size: -; J: TRBJ2-2; D: -; V: TRBV29-1; DNA: TGCAGCGCCGCCATGGTAGGGGTGGCCGGGGAGCTGTTTTTT; CDR3: CSAAMVGVAGELFF
size: -; J: TRBJ2-1; D: -; V: TRBV20-1; DNA: TGCAGTGCTAGCCGGAGGCACTCCTACAATGAGCAGTTCTTC; CDR3: CSASRRHSYNEQFF
size: -; J: TRBJ2-5; D: TRBD1; V: TRBV20-1; DNA: TGCAGTGCTAGGGACAGGGTCGGGGAGACCCAGTACTTC; CDR3: CSARDRVGETQYF
size: few; J: TRBJ2-3; D: -; V: TRBV29-1; DNA: TGCAGCGTTGGGGTAACAGGTTTCACAGATACGCAGTATTTT; CDR3: CSVGVTGFTDTQYF
size: many; J: TRBJ2-7; D: -; V: TRBV5-1; DNA: TGCGCCAGCAGCCCCGGGACTTCCTCCTACGAGCAGTACTTC; CDR3: CASSPGTSSYEQYF
size: -; J: TRBJ1-3; D: -; V: TRBV29-1; DNA: TGCAGCGTGACGGAATCTGGAAACACCATATATTTT; CDR3: CSVTESGNTIYF
size: many; J: TRBJ2-1; D: -; V: TRBV15; DNA: TGTGCCACCAGCAGACTAAAAAGTGAGCAGTTCTTC; CDR3: CATSRLKSEQFF
size: few; J: TRBJ1-1; D: -; V: TRBV4-1; DNA: TGCGCCAGCAGCCAAGGTCGAGGCGGCACTGAAGCTTTCTTT; CDR3: CASSQGRGGTEAFF
size: few; J: TRBJ2-7; D: -; V: TRBV20-1; DNA: TGCAGTGCTAGACCCCTGAGTTCCTCCGAGCAGTACTTC; CDR3: CSARPLSSSEQYF
size: many; J: TRBJ1-3; D: -; V: TRBV7-2; DNA: TGTGCCAGCAGCCCGGCTTCGAGTACAAGAAACACCATATATTTT; CDR3: CASSPASSTRNTIYF
size: many; J: TRBJ2-1; D: TRBD2; V: TRBV7-8; DNA: TGTGCCAGCAGCTTTATAGCGGGAGGGCGGAATGAGCAGTTCTTC; CDR3: CASSFIAGGRNEQFF
size: -; J: TRBJ2-5; D: -; V: TRBV20-1; DNA: TGCAGTGCTAGAGATCCGGCGGGACCCCAAGAGACCCAGTACTTC; CDR3: CSARDPAGPQETQYF
size: many; J: TRBJ2-1; D: -; V: TRBV24-1; DNA: TGTGCCACCAGTGACCCGACTAAGCGATCCTACAATGAGCAGTTCTTC; CDR3: CATSDPTKRSYNEQFF
size: few; J: TRBJ2-3; D: TRBD2; V: TRBV12-3/TRBV12-4; DNA: TGTGCCAGCGGAGGTTCCGGGAGGGCGGTCTCAGATACGCAGTATTTT; CDR3: CASGGSGRAVSDTQYF
size: -; J: TRBJ1-2; D: -; V: TRBV12-3/TRBV12-4; DNA: TGTGCCAGCAGTTTATCCACAGCCTATGGCTACACCTTC; CDR3: CASSLSTAYGYTF
size: many; J: TRBJ2-3; D: TRBD2; V: TRBV20-1; DNA: TGCAGTGCTAACCTACTAGCGGGGCGCACAGATACGCAGTATTTT; CDR3: CSANLLAGRTDTQYF
size: -; J: TRBJ2-2; D: -; V: TRBV4-1; DNA: TGCGCCAGCAGCCAAGAAAGCGTCAGGGCGGGTGGCGGGGAGCTGTTTTTT; CDR3: CASSQESVRAGGGELFF
size: few; J: TRBJ2-7; D: -; V: TRBV12-3/TRBV12-4; DNA: TGTGCCAGCAGTTTCGGAACGAACGAGCAGTACTTC; CDR3: CASSFGTNEQYF
size: many; J: TRBJ2-3; D: TRBD1; V: TRBV6-2/TRBV6-3; DNA: TGTGCCAGCAGTCCCCTGGGACAGGCGGCGGATACGCAGTATTTT; CDR3: CASSPLGQAADTQYF
size: -; J: TRBJ2-2; D: -; V: TRBV21-1; DNA: TGTGCCAGCAGCAAAAGGGTGGGCCGCGACACCGGGGAGCTGTTTTTT; CDR3: CASSKRVGRDTGELFF
size: -; J: TRBJ1-6; D: -; V: TRBV6-1; DNA: TGTGCCAGCAGTTCAAGTCTGGTCAATTCACCCCTCCACTTT; CDR3: CASSSSLVNSPLHF
size: many; J: TRBJ2-7; D: -; V: TRBV28; DNA: TGTGCCAGCAGGGGAACAGGACCCTTCTCCTACGAGCAGTACTTC; CDR3: CASRGTGPFSYEQYF
size: -; J: TRBJ1-4; D: TRBD1; V: TRBV6-2/TRBV6-3; DNA: TGTGCCAGCAGTTACGACAGGGGAGAGGAAAAACTGTTTTTT; CDR3: CASSYDRGEEKLFF
size: many; J: TRBJ2-2; D: -; V: TRBV29-1; DNA: TGCAGCGGCCTGGAGGCGGCGTCCGGGGAGCTGTTTTTT; CDR3: CSGLEAASGELFF
size: few; J: TRBJ2-1; D: -; V: TRBV9; DNA: TGTGCCAGCAGCCTAGGGACATTCGCCTACAATGAGCAGTTCTTC; CDR3: CASSLGTFAYNEQFF
size: many; J: TRBJ2-5; D: TRBD2; V: TRBV29-1; DNA: TGCAGCGGCAAACTAGCGCACCAAGAGACCCAGTACTTC; CDR3: CSGKLAHQETQYF
size: few; J: TRBJ2-7; D: -; V: TRBV29-1; DNA: TGCAGCGCTGGGCTTACCTACGAGCAGTACTTC; CDR3: CSAGLTYEQYF
size: many; J: TRBJ2-3; D: -; V: TRBV12-3/TRBV12-4; DNA: TGTGCCAGCAGTTTTAGCATTAGCACAGATACGCAGTATTTT; CDR3: CASSFSISTDTQYF
size: -; J: TRBJ2-3; D: TRBD2; V: TRBV6-2/TRBV6-3; DNA: TGTGCCAGCAGTTTTTGGACTAGCGGGAGGGCCGGCACAGATACGCAGTATTTT; CDR3: CASSFWTSGRAGTDTQYF
size: many; J: TRBJ2-5; D: -; V: TRBV30; DNA: TGTGCCTGGAGTGTTTTGTCCAGGGCAGGGACCCAGTACTTC; CDR3: CAWSVLSRAGTQYF
size: -; J: TRBJ2-6; D: TRBD2; V: TRBV12-3/TRBV12-4; DNA: TGTGCCAGCAGTCCAGCGGGGGACCGGGATGGTGGGGCCAACGTCCTGACTTTC; CDR3: CASSPAGDRDGGANVLTF
size: many; J: TRBJ2-3; D: TRBD2; V: TRBV5-5; DNA: TGTGCCAGCAGCTTGGTCCGGCTAGCGGGAGCGGGAACAGATACGCAGTATTTT; CDR3: CASSLVRLAGAGTDTQYF
size: -; J: TRBJ1-2; D: -; V: TRBV20-1; DNA: TGCAGTGCTAGAGTCGCGGGGGGAACCTATGGCTACACCTTC; CDR3: CSARVAGGTYGYTF
size: -; J: TRBJ2-5; D: -; V: TRBV30; DNA: TGTGCCTGGAGAACAGGGAAGAAGGAGACCCAGTACTTC; CDR3: CAWRTGKKETQYF
size: -; J: TRBJ2-2; D: -; V: TRBV24-1; DNA: TGTGCCACCCGCGGACCGACGAACACCGGGGAGCTGTTTTTT; CDR3: CATRGPTNTGELFF
size: -; J: TRBJ2-2; D: TRBD2; V: TRBV9; DNA: TGTGCCAGCAGGCCGATGGGACTAGCGGGTGTCGGGGAGCTGTTTTTT; CDR3: CASRPMGLAGVGELFF
size: few; J: TRBJ2-3; D: TRBD1; V: TRBV5-1; DNA: TGCGCCAGCAGCTTGGTTCCAGGGGGCTCCGGCACAGATACGCAGTATTTT; CDR3: CASSLVPGGSGTDTQYF
size: few; J: TRBJ2-1; D: -; V: TRBV7-2; DNA: TGTGCCAGCAGCTTAGCGTACGGTGGATACAATGAGCAGTTCTTC; CDR3: CASSLAYGGYNEQFF